The next 14 T cell receptor beta chains were all read from a single sample in a study of molecular identifiers for immune sequencing clone quantification. TCRdb reanalysed the PCR reads using MiXCR and keeps one entry per CDR3 protein. This sample has about 320,000 distinct CDR3 sequences, with over 20% found just once. The specimen was naive CD8+ T cells from blood, with Jurkat cell RNA spiked in. Subset described: FACS-sorted CD8+CD4-CCR7+CD45RA+ naive T cells. These receptor sequences come from a human donor in good health. Some libraries in this study had Jurkat cell RNA spiked in.

This clonotype was picked up a small number of times. A much larger clone differs by one base, so this may be a read error. The chain joins TRBV7-8 to TRBJ1-1, with TRBD1 matching 7 bases. The CDR3 is 16 amino acids. J lost 1 base, V lost 3 bases, and 8 bases had no gene match. Germline CDR1 and CDR2: SGHVS and FQNEAQ. The CDR3 DNA is TGTGCCAGCAGCTTGGGAAGGGGGCTTGAGAACACTGAAGCTTTCTTT. It translates to CASSLGRGLENTEAFF.

With regard to this clonotype: It may be a read error: a sequence one base away is much more abundant. The chain couples TRBV29-1 to TRBJ1-1; 7 bases align to TRBD1. V was pared by 7 bases and J by 5 bases, with 10 bases of the junction left unmatched. This CDR3 is built from 13 residues. The germline CDR1 and CDR2 sequences are SQVTM and ANQGSEA. The CDR3 DNA follows: TGCAGCGCGGTTACAGGGGATCGGACTGAAGCTTTCTTT. Protein sequence: CSAVTGDRTEAFF.

There are a few counts of this clonotype. This chain connects TRBV4-3 to TRBJ1-1; D may be TRBD1 (5 bases). CDR1 is LGHNA, CDR2 YSLEER, per germline. The germline V and J ends were trimmed by 0 bases and 5 bases, with 13 bases remaining between them. CDR3 length equals 15 residues. DNA for the CDR3: TGCGCCAGCAGCCAAGATGCAGGGAAAATGACTGAAGCTTTCTTT. Protein sequence: CASSQDAGKMTEAFF.

This clonotype was found a few times. The chain employs TRBV27 and TRBJ1-1, with a tentative D call TRBD1 (5 bases). V dropped 5 bases and J dropped 7 bases, with 14 bases sitting between them. This CDR3 is 13 amino acids long. The V gene's germline CDR1 is MNHEY and CDR2 SMNVEV (reference sequence). For the CDR3, the DNA is TGTGCCAGCAGTACGGGACGGGCAATTGAAGCTTTCTTT. It is translated as CASSTGRAIEAFF.

There are many counts of this clonotype. The genes are TRBV7-3 and TRBJ2-2; possibly TRBD2 for D (6 bases). The germline V gene encodes CDR1 SGHTA and CDR2 FQGTGA. The CDR3 totals 15 residues. Trimming pared 4 bases from V and 2 bases from J, leaving 11 bases between. CDR3 bases: TGTGCCAGCAGCTCGGACTACGCCAACACCGGGGAGCTGTTTTTT. Protein sequence: CASSSDYANTGELFF.

Concerning this clonotype: A much larger clone lies a single base off, so this may be a read error. The chain combines TRBV2 with TRBJ2-7; weak D call: TRBD2 (7 bases). V was shortened by 1 base and J by 2 bases, with 15 bases between the two germline ends. CDR1 and CDR2 (germline): SNHLY, FYNNEI. The CDR3 length is 16 residues. The CDR3 region is CASSEVGRGAAYEQYF. CDR3 DNA sequence: TGTGCCAGCAGTGAAGTGGGACGGGGGGCGGCCTACGAGCAGTACTTC.

Of note for this clonotype: Relative to the germline gene, one junction end is altered; a read error may explain this. This sequence joins TRBV9 and TRBJ1-1; TRBD1 matches at 8 bases. The germline CDR1 and CDR2 sequences are SGDLS and YYNGEE. The CDR3 contains 13 residues. The CDR3 DNA reads as TGTGCCAGCAGCGTGACAGGGGACACTGGAGCTTTCTTT. This encodes CASSVTGDTGAFF. Using reference TRBV9 and TRBJ1-1 for the parts outside the CDR3, the full variable domain is DSGVTQTPKHLITATGQRVTLRCSPRSGDLSVYWYQQSLDQGLQFLIQYYNGEERAKGNILERFSAQQFPDLHSELNLSSLELGDSALYFCASSVTGDTGAFFGQGTRLTVV.

Ten or more counts support this clonotype. This chain uses TRBV4-3 with TRBJ1-1, with 10 bases that match TRBD1. Germline V CDR1 and CDR2: LGHNA, YSLEER. V lost 3 bases and J lost 5; bases outside the gene matches: 6. CDR3 length equals 15 residues. This CDR3 reads CASSQDRGSGTEAFF. CDR3 coding DNA: TGCGCCAGCAGCCAGGACAGGGGGAGTGGAACTGAAGCTTTCTTT.

This clonotype was recorded at least ten times. CDR3 in DNA: TGCAGTGCTAGAGTCACGGGACTAGCCTACGAGCAGTACTTC. It codes for CSARVTGLAYEQYF. The V and J genes are TRBV20-1 and TRBJ2-7; TRBD2 aligns across 8 bases. The trim removed 1 base at V and 2 bases at J, leaving 4 bases unmatched. The CDR3 covers 14 residues. Germline V gene lookup returns CDR1 DFQATT and CDR2 SNEGSKA (reference sequence).

About this clonotype itself: A read error may be the cause here, since a much bigger clone is one base away. This chain connects TRBV7-9 to TRBJ2-3, with unresolved D. The CDR3 has 13 amino acids. Germline CDR1 and CDR2: SEHNR and FQNEAQ (reference sequence). CDR3 nucleotides: TGTGCCAGCAGCTTAGTCCCTCAAGATGCGCAGTATTTT. Encoded protein: CASSLVPQDAQYF.

This clonotype turned up a few times. The CDR3 does not end in the conserved phenylalanine or tryptophan, so this is likely a read error. The chain joins TRBV27 to TRBJ2-1; 8 bases are a match to TRBD2. The V gene's germline CDR1 is MNHEY and CDR2 SMNVEV (reference sequence). V lost 1 base and J lost 8; bases outside the gene matches: 10. The CDR3 is made up of 16 amino acids. The CDR3 protein is CASSLLIAGPDDEQFV. In nucleotides, the CDR3 is TGTGCCAGCAGTTTATTGATAGCGGGACCCGATGATGAGCAGTTCGTC.

This clonotype showed up just once. The V call is TRBV5-1, the J call TRBJ2-3; D is ambiguous. The end of the DNA fits TRBJ1-5 better, so the J call may be wrong. The CDR3 is 16 residues long. Germline CDR1 SGHRS, CDR2 YFSETQ. CDR3 sequence reads: CASSWTSGSHTDTQHF. The CDR3 DNA reads TGCGCCAGCAGCTGGACTAGCGGGAGCCATACAGATACGCAGCATTTT.

The genes are TRBV12-3 or TRBV12-4 and TRBJ2-7; perhaps TRBD1 as D (5 bases). This CDR3 comprises 14 residues. Trimming removed 5 bases at V and 2 bases at J, with 13 bases between. For the CDR3, the DNA is TGTGCCAGCAGTACGACAGCCAATCCCTACGAGCAGTACTTC. Protein sequence: CASSTTANPYEQYF.

This clonotype was counted between two and nine times. J is TRBJ2-1 and V is TRBV4-3; either TRBD1 or TRBD2 may supply D (5 bases each). Per germline, CDR1 LGHNA and CDR2 YSLEER. This CDR3 contains 16 residues. The V end lost 4 bases, the J end lost 4 bases, and 17 bases lay between the germline ends. This CDR3 is CASSRWRTGQYNEQFF. Written as DNA, the CDR3 is TGCGCCAGCAGCCGGTGGCGGACGGGGCAGTACAATGAGCAGTTCTTC.